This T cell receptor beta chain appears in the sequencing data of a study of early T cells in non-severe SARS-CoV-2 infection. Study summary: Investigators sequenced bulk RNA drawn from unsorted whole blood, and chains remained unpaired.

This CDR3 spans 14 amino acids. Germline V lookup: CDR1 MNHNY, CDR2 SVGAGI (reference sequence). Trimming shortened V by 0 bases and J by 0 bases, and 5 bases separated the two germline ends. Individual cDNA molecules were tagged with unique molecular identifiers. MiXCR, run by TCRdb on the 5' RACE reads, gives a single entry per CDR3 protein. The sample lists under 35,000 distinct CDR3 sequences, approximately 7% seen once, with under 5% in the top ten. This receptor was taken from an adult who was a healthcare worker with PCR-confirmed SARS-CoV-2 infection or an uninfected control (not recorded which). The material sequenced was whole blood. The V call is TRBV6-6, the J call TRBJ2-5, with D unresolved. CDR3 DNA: TGTGCCAGCAGTTACTCACTCCACCAAGAGACCCAGTACTTC. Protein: CASSYSLHQETQYF.